This entry features one T cell receptor (beta chain) sequence. The sample comes from a study of control samples from healthy donors and cancer patients. TCRdb's copy holds only in-frame clones and misses some; the assay was immunoSEQ multiplex PCR. The table includes about 130,000 clones, roughly 91% detected once. Trimming at V came to 5 bases and at J to 4 bases, leaving 9 bases not matched to a gene. Germline CDR1 reads SEHNR; CDR2 reads FQNEAQ (reference sequence). The CDR3 spans 15 residues. V usage is TRBV7-9 and J usage is TRBJ1-1; 8 bases align to TRBD1. This clonotype originated in a man in his fifties or sixties with head and neck cancer. Sequenced input: PBMCs. The CDR3 DNA sequence: TGTGCCAGCAGCCTGCCCCCAGGGGGCAGCACTGAAGCTTTCTTT. Protein product: CASSLPPGGSTEAFF.